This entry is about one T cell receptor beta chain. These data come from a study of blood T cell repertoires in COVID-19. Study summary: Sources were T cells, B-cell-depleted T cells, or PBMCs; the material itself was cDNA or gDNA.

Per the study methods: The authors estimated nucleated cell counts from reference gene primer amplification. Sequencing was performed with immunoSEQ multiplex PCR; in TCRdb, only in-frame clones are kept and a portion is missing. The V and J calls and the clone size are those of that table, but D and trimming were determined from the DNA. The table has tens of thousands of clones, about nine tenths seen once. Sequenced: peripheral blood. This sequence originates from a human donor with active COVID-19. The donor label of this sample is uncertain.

The CDR3 sequence: CASSQGVGGPYNEQFF. CDR3 nucleotide sequence: TGTGCCAGCAGCCAAGGTGTCGGGGGGCCGTACAATGAGCAGTTCTTC. J is TRBJ2-1 and V is TRBV14, with D perhaps TRBD2 (7 bases). Looked up from germline, CDR1 is SGHDN and CDR2 is FVKESK. V was cut by 1 base and J by 4 bases, with 14 bases left in between. There are 16 residues in the CDR3.